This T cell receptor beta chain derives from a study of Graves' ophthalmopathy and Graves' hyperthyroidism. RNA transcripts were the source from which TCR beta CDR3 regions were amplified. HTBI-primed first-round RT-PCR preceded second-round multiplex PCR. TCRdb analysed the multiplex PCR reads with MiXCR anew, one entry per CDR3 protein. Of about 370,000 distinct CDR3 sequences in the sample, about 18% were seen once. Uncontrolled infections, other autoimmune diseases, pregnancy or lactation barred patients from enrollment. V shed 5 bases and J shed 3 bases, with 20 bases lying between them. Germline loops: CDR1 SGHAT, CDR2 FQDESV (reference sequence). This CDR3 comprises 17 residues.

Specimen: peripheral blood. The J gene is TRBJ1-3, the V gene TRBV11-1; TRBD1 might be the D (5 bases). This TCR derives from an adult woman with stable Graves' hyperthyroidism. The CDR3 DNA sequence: TGTGCCAGCAGCCGTGGGGGAGGAGAGTCGCGTGGAAACACCATATATTTT. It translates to CASSRGGGESRGNTIYF. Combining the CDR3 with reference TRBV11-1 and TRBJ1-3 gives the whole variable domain EAEVAQSPRYKITEKSQAVAFWCDPISGHATLYWYRQILGQGPELLVQFQDESVVDDSQLPKDRFSAERLKGVDSTLKIQPAELGDSAMYLCASSRGGGESRGNTIYFGEGSWLTVV.